The 21 T cell receptor beta chains given below trace back to one sample, sequenced in a study of blood T cells in healthy people across ages. Next came a second PCR, run for about 6 to 12 cycles, which used a sample-barcoded 5' primer along with a J-beta primer mix. TCRdb reanalysed the 5' RACE reads using MiXCR and keeps one entry per CDR3 protein. Of about 1,400,000 distinct CDR3 sequences detected, roughly 60% appear once; the ten largest clones hold approximately 7%. Sequenced input: blood. The source of these receptors is a young man in good health.

This rearrangement joins TRBV7-9 to TRBJ2-1; the D gene is possibly TRBD2 (6 bases). The J call may not be correct, given that the DNA end is closer to TRBJ2-7. CDR1 and CDR2 from the germline V gene are SEHNR and FQNEAQ (reference sequence). CDR3 size: 14 residues. In nucleotides, the CDR3 is TGTGCCAGCAGCCGCACTAGCTCCCCCTACGAGCAGTACTTC. Its protein product is CASSRTSSPYEQYF.

This clonotype was observed a few times. The rearrangement links TRBV12-3 or TRBV12-4 to TRBJ2-6; possible D gene TRBD1, 5 bases. The CDR3 contains 17 residues. V was shortened by 5 bases and J by 0 bases, with 14 bases between the two germline ends. DNA of the CDR3: TGTGCCAGCAGTACCCGACAGAGAAGCTCTGGGGCCAACGTCCTGACTTTC. This sequence encodes CASSTRQRSSGANVLTF.

This clonotype was seen a few times. The CDR3 loop is CASSPRHGANYGYTF. CDR3 DNA: TGCGCCAGCAGCCCCCGACACGGAGCTAACTATGGCTACACCTTC. The J gene is TRBJ1-2, the V gene TRBV4-1; no definite D call. The germline V gene encodes CDR1 MGHRA and CDR2 YSYEKL. The length of the CDR3 is 15 residues. Trimming stripped 4 bases from V and 0 bases from J, with 12 bases between.

The V gene is TRBV3-1, the J gene TRBJ1-6; D is undetermined. CDR1 and CDR2 (germline): LGHDT, YNNKEL (reference sequence). The V and J ends lost 1 base and 6 bases respectively, with 13 bases between them. This CDR3 has 16 amino acids. The DNA for the CDR3 is TGTGCCAGCAGCCAAGGGTGGAACGCTCCTAATTCACCCCTCCACTTT. Its protein product is CASSQGWNAPNSPLHF.

This clonotype was observed a few times. V usage is TRBV12-3 or TRBV12-4 and J usage is TRBJ2-5; D unresolved. The length of the CDR3 is 11 residues. Trimming took off 6 bases at V and 3 bases at J, with 5 bases between the two ends. This CDR3 reads CASRIKETQYF. The CDR3 DNA follows: TGTGCCAGCAGAATCAAAGAGACCCAGTACTTC.

This clonotype was observed a handful of times. This rearrangement joins TRBV23-1 to TRBJ2-7, with unresolved D. TRBV23-1 is identified as an open reading frame with a role that is uncertain. The V and J ends lost 2 bases and 6 bases respectively, with 14 bases between them. The CDR3 spans 14 residues. The CDR3 loop reads CASSQRKTVGEQYF. CDR3 in DNA: TGCGCCAGCAGTCAACGGAAGACCGTGGGCGAGCAGTACTTC.

V usage is TRBV5-1 and J usage is TRBJ2-3, with 9 bases aligning to TRBD1. Germline values: CDR1 SGHRS, CDR2 YFSETQ. This CDR3 region has 16 residues. Trimming at V came to 4 bases and at J to 1 base, leaving 7 bases not matched to a gene. DNA of the CDR3: TGCGCCAGCAGCGCATACCGGGACAGGGGCACAGATACGCAGTATTTT. Amino acids: CASSAYRDRGTDTQYF.

The chain is built from TRBV3-1 and TRBJ1-1; no clear D. This CDR3 is 15 amino acids long. Germline CDR1 and CDR2: LGHDT and YNNKEL (reference sequence). V was pared by 1 base and J by 5 bases, with 14 bases between. In DNA, the CDR3 is TGTGCCAGCAGCCAAGGTTTGGGGATTCGGACTGAAGCTTTCTTT. Translated, it gives CASSQGLGIRTEAFF. Drawing the rest from reference TRBV3-1 and TRBJ1-1, the complete variable domain is DTAVSQTPKYLVTQMGNDKSIKCEQNLGHDTMYWYKQDSKKFLKIMFSYNNKELIINETVPNRFSPKSPDKAHLNLHINSLELGDSAVYFCASSQGLGIRTEAFFGQGTRLTVV.

In this sample, this clonotype turned up a few times. V gene TRBV27 combines with J gene TRBJ2-5, with 10 bases aligning to TRBD2. The V and J ends lost 5 bases and 1 base, in that order; junction bases with no gene match: 4. The V gene's germline CDR1 is MNHEY and CDR2 SMNVEV (reference sequence). The CDR3 is 15 amino acids. The CDR3 DNA reads as TGTGCCAGCAGTATGCAGCGGGGGGGCCAAGAGACCCAGTACTTC. Amino acids: CASSMQRGGQETQYF.

This clonotype was observed a single time. This chain connects TRBV20-1 to TRBJ2-3, with 7 bases matching TRBD2. CDR3 size: 18 residues. V was clipped by 6 bases and J by 2 bases; unmatched bases: 20. CDR1 is DFQATT and CDR2 is SNEGSKA in the germline V gene (reference sequence). The CDR3 nucleotides read TGCAGTGCACCCGCGTTTAGGTTCCAGCGGGGAGACACAGATACGCAGTATTTT. Its translation: CSAPAFRFQRGDTDTQYF.

This clonotype was seen only once. At one of its ends the junction is not consistent with the germline gene, which may arise from a read error. The chain has TRBV9 and TRBJ2-7, with 9 bases aligning to TRBD2. CDR1 and CDR2 from the germline V gene are SGDLS and YYNGEE. This CDR3 contains 14 residues. In nucleotides, the CDR3 is TGTGCCAGCAGCGCGAGAGCGGGAGGCTACGAGCAGTACTTT. Translation: CASSARAGGYEQYF.

The chain is built from TRBV11-2 and TRBJ1-4; 8 bases align to TRBD1. V lost 6 bases to trimming and J lost 12 bases; unmatched junction nucleotides: 9. The CDR3 is made up of 13 amino acids. Germline CDR1 reads SGHAT; CDR2 reads FQNNGV. CDR3 protein: CASSLRTGMELFF. Written as DNA, the CDR3 is TGTGCCAGCAGTCTACGGACAGGGATGGAACTGTTTTTT.

This chain uses TRBV27 with TRBJ2-2, with 7 bases matching TRBD1. Unmatched junction bases numbered 6, after V lost 4 bases and J lost 4 bases. This CDR3 comprises 15 residues. The germline CDR1 and CDR2 sequences are MNHEY and SMNVEV (reference sequence). CDR3 nucleotide sequence: TGTGCCAGCAGTTCGTATACAGGGGTCACCGGGGAGCTGTTTTTT. Protein product: CASSSYTGVTGELFF.

V gene TRBV5-5 combines with J gene TRBJ1-5, with a tentative D call TRBD1 (6 bases). The CDR3 length is 15 residues. With 2 bases removed from V and 3 bases from J, the gap between germline ends came to 12 bases. Germline values: CDR1 SGHKS, CDR2 YYEKEE (reference sequence). Written as DNA, the CDR3 is TGTGCCAGCAGCTTCCGACACAGGGACAATCAGCCCCAGCATTTT. This codes for CASSFRHRDNQPQHF.

The chain is built from TRBV20-1 and TRBJ2-7, with D hard to call. This CDR3 comprises 11 residues. V lost 1 base, J lost 12 bases, and 13 bases lay in between. The germline V gene has CDR1 DFQATT and CDR2 SNEGSKA (reference sequence). CDR3 nucleotide sequence: TGCAGTGCTAGAGGTGGAGATTTGCGGTACTTC. Protein product: CSARGGDLRYF.

This chain joins TRBV20-1 and TRBJ1-1, with D unresolved. Trimming cost V 0 bases and J 5 bases, with 16 bases left between them. This CDR3 contains 15 residues. Germline V gene data show CDR1 as DFQATT and CDR2 as SNEGSKA (reference sequence). CDR3 coding DNA: TGCAGTGCTAGAGATGGTGAAGGGTTAGGAACTGAAGCTTTCTTT. Translation: CSARDGEGLGTEAFF.

The chain couples TRBV7-2 to TRBJ2-1; TRBD2 matches 11 bases. Germline lookup yields CDR1 SGHTA and CDR2 FQGNSA. With V trimmed by 4 bases and J by 8 bases, 4 bases remained unmatched. The CDR3 runs 14 residues. CDR3 sequence: CASSSLAGVDEQFF. For the CDR3, the DNA is TGTGCCAGCAGCTCACTAGCGGGGGTCGATGAGCAGTTCTTC.

This chain connects TRBV6-1 to TRBJ1-1, with TRBD1 matching over 7 bases. Germline CDR1 MNHNS, CDR2 SASEGT. The CDR3 contains 14 residues. The junction had 8 bases not matched to a gene; V was cut back by 6 bases and J by 4 bases. In DNA form, the CDR3 reads TGTGCCAGCAGCCTCCATGACAGGGCCACTGAAGCTTTCTTT. As protein: CASSLHDRATEAFF.

The genes are TRBV7-9 and TRBJ2-3, with 13 positions matching TRBD2. Germline V gene data show CDR1 as SEHNR and CDR2 as FQNEAQ (reference sequence). Trimming at V came to 5 bases and at J to 1 base, leaving 9 bases not matched to a gene. The CDR3 has 18 residues. The chain's CDR3 is CASSLNAGTSGGTDTQYF. In nucleotides, the CDR3 is TGTGCCAGCAGCCTTAATGCGGGGACTAGCGGGGGCACAGATACGCAGTATTTT.

The V call is TRBV4-1, the J call TRBJ2-5, with TRBD2 identical over 8 bases. Judging by the DNA end, TRBJ2-7 fits better; the J call may be wrong. This CDR3 has 15 amino acids. The germline V gene encodes CDR1 MGHRA and CDR2 YSYEKL. CDR3 sequence (DNA): TGCGCCAGCAGCAGCCGGGGACTAGGGGTTCGCGAGCAGTACTTC. This translates into CASSSRGLGVREQYF.

The chain is built from TRBV27 and TRBJ2-2; possibly TRBD2 for D (6 bases). The ends were cut back, 3 bases at V and 2 bases at J, with 13 bases in the middle. The CDR3 length is 16 residues. Germline V gives CDR1 MNHEY, CDR2 SMNVEV (reference sequence). The CDR3 reads CASSFLIGGNTGELFF. The CDR3 DNA follows: TGTGCCAGCAGTTTCCTAATCGGGGGAAACACCGGGGAGCTGTTTTTT.